A selection of T cell receptor beta chains follows, all from one sample in a study of CD8 T cells in ankylosing spondylitis. MiXCR, applied by TCRdb to the 5' RACE reads, yields one record per CDR3 protein. The profile covers about 840,000 distinct CDR3 sequences, with 12% appearing a single time and more than 0.5% taken by the ten largest. Sequencing input: blood, either unsorted or a sorted T cell fraction (not recorded which). These TCRs come from a male donor with ankylosing spondylitis. Both conserved end residues are part of each CDR3. D genes are given only for firm matches. The size field is filled for only some rows; it gives once, few, many or a size class.

v_gene,j_gene,abundance,d_gene,CDR3aa,CDR3nt
TRBV5-1,TRBJ1-2,NA,NA,CASFPGYLAYGYTF,TGCGCCAGCTTTCCTGGATATCTTGCCTATGGCTACACCTTC
TRBV6-1,TRBJ1-5,many,TRBD1,CASSRWDSSNQPQHF,TGTGCCAGCAGTCGATGGGACAGTAGCAATCAGCCCCAGCATTTT
TRBV10-3,TRBJ2-7,few,TRBD1,CAISNRGQSSYEQYF,TGTGCCATCAGTAACAGGGGGCAGAGCTCCTACGAGCAGTACTTC
TRBV19,TRBJ1-5,NA,TRBD1,CASSIIGTGEQPQHF,TGTGCCAGTAGTATTATTGGGACAGGGGAACAGCCCCAGCATTTT
TRBV20-1,TRBJ1-5,few,TRBD1,CSATRTGMSQPQHF,TGCAGTGCTACCCGGACAGGGATGAGTCAGCCCCAGCATTTT
TRBV20-1,TRBJ1-4,few,NA,CSARGGGGGRDEKLFF,TGCAGTGCTAGAGGAGGTGGGGGGGGCAGGGATGAAAAACTGTTTTTT
TRBV20-1,TRBJ1-5,few,NA,CSARWTGQPQHF,TGCAGTGCTAGATGGACTGGTCAGCCCCAGCATTTT
TRBV27,TRBJ2-7,few,TRBD2,CASSRDGLAGTYEQYF,TGTGCCAGCAGTCGAGATGGACTAGCGGGAACCTACGAGCAGTACTTC
TRBV10-3,TRBJ2-1,many,NA,CAISGGGEQFF,TGTGCCATCAGTGGAGGTGGCGAGCAGTTCTTC
TRBV29-1,TRBJ2-5,many,NA,CSVSESQRWETQYF,TGCAGCGTTTCAGAGTCACAACGATGGGAGACCCAGTACTTC
TRBV10-3,TRBJ2-4,NA,TRBD1,CATWTGESKNIQYF,TGTGCCACCTGGACAGGGGAGTCCAAAAACATTCAGTACTTC
TRBV18,TRBJ2-7,NA,NA,CASSVGRYYEQYF,TGTGCCAGCTCAGTAGGGAGATACTACGAGCAGTACTTC